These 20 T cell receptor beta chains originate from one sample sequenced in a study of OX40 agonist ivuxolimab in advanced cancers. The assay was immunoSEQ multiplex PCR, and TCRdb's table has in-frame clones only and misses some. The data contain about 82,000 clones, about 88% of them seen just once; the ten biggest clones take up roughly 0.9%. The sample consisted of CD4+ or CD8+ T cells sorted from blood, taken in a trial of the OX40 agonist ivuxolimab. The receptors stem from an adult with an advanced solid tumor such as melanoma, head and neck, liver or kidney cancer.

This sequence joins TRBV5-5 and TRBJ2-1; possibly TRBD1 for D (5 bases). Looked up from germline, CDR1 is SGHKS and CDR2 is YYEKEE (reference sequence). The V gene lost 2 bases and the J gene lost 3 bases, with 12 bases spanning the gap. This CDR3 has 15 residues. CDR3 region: CASSFSRQFYNEQFF. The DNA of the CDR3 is TGTGCCAGCAGCTTTTCCAGACAGTTCTACAATGAGCAGTTCTTC.

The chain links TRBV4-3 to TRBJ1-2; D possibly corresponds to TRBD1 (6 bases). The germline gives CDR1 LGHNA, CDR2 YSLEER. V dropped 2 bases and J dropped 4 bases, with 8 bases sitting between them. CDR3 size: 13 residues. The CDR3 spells CASSQMTGYGYTF. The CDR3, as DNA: TGCGCCAGCAGCCAAATGACAGGCTATGGCTACACCTTC.

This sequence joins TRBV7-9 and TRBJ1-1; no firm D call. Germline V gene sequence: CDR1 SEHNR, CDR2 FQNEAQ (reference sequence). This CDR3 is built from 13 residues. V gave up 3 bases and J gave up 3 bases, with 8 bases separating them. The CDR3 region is CASSFSEDTEAFF. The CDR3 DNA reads TGTGCCAGCAGCTTCTCGGAGGACACTGAAGCTTTCTTT.

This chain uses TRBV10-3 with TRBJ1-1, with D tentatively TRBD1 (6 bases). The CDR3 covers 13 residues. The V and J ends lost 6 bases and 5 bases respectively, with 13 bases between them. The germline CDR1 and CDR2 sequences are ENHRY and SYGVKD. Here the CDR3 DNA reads TGTGCCATCAGCGGAGCAGGGGTGACTGAAGCTTTCTTT. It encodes CAISGAGVTEAFF.

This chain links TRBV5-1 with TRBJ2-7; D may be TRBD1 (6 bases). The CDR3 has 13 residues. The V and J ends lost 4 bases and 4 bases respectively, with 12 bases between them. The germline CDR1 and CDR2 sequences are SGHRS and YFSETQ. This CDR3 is CASSVGTGYEQYF. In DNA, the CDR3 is TGCGCCAGCAGCGTGGGAACAGGGTACGAGCAGTACTTC.

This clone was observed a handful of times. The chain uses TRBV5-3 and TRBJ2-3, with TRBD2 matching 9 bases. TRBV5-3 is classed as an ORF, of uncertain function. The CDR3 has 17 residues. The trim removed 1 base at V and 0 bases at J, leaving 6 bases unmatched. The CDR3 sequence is CARSLSSGSFSTDTQYF. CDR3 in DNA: TGTGCCAGAAGCTTGAGTAGCGGGAGCTTCAGCACAGATACGCAGTATTTT.

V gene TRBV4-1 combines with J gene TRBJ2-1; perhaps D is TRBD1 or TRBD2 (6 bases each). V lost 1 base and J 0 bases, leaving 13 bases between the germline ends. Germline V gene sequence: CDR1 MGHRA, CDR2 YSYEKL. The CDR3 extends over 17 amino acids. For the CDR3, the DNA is TGCGCCAGCAGCCAAGTGAGTGGGGGGCGCTCCTACAATGAGCAGTTCTTC. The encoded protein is CASSQVSGGRSYNEQFF.

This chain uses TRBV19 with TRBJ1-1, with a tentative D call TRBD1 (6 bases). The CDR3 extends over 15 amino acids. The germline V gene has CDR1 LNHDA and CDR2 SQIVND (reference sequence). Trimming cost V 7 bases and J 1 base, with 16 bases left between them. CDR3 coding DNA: TGTGCCAGTACCACTAGAGGGGGGAGGAACACTGAAGCTTTCTTT. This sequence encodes CASTTRGGRNTEAFF. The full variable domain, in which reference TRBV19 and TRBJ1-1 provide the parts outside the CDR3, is DGGITQSPKYLFRKEGQNVTLSCEQNLNHDAMYWYRQDPGQGLRLIYYSQIVNDFQKGDIAEGYSVSREKKESFPLTVTSAQKNPTAFYLCASTTRGGRNTEAFFGQGTRLTVV.

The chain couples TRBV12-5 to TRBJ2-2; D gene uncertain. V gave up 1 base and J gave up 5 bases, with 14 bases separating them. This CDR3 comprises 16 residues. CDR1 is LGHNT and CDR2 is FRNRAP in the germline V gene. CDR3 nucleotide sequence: TGTGCTAGTGGTTTGGGAATCCTGGCCGGGACCGGGGAGCTGTTTTTT. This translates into CASGLGILAGTGELFF.

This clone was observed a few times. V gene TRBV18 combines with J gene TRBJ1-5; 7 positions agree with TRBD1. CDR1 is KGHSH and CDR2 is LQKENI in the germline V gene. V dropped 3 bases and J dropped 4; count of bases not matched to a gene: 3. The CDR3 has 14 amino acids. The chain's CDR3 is CASSPKTGNQPQHF. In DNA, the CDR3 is TGTGCCAGCTCACCGAAGACAGGGAATCAGCCCCAGCATTTT.

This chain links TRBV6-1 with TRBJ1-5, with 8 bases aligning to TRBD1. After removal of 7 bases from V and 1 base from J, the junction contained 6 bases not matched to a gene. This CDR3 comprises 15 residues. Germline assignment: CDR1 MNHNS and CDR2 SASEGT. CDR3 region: CASISRGLSNQPQHF. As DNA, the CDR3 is TGTGCCAGCATTAGCAGGGGGCTAAGCAATCAGCCCCAGCATTTT.

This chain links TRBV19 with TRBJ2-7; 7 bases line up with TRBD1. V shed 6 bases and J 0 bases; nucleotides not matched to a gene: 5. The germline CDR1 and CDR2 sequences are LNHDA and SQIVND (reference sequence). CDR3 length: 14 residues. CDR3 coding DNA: TGTGCCAGTAGCGAAGGACAGGTCTCCTACGAGCAGTACTTC. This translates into CASSEGQVSYEQYF. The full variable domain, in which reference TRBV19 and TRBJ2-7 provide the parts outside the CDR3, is DGGITQSPKYLFRKEGQNVTLSCEQNLNHDAMYWYRQDPGQGLRLIYYSQIVNDFQKGDIAEGYSVSREKKESFPLTVTSAQKNPTAFYLCASSEGQVSYEQYFGPGTRLTVT.

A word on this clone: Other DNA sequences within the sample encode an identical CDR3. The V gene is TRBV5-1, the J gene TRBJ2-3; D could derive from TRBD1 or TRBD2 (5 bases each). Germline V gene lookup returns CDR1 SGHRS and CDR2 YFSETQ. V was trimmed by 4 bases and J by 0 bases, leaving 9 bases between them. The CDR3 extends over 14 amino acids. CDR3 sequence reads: CASSRDGSTDTQYF. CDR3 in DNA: TGCGCCAGCAGCCGGGACGGGAGCACAGATACGCAGTATTTT.

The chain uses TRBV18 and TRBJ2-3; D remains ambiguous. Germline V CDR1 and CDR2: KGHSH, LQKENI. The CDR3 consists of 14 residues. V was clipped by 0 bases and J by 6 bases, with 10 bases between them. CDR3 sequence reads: CASSPPNEADTQYF. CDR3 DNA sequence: TGTGCCAGCTCACCACCGAATGAGGCGGATACGCAGTATTTT.

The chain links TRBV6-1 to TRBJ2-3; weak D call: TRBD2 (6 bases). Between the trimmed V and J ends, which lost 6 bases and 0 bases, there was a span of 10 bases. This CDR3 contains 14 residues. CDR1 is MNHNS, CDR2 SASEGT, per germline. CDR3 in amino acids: CASSPGTSTDTQYF. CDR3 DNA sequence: TGTGCCAGCAGCCCCGGGACTAGCACAGATACGCAGTATTTT.

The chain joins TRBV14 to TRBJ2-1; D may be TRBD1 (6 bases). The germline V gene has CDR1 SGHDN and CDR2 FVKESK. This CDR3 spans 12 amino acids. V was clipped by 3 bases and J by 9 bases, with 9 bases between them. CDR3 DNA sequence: TGTGCCAGCAGCCAGCAGGGGCGTGAGCAGTTCTTC. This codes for CASSQQGREQFF. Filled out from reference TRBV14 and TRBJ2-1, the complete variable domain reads EAGVTQFPSHSVIEKGQTVTLRCDPISGHDNLYWYRRVMGKEIKFLLHFVKESKQDESGMPNNRFLAERTGGTYSTLKVQPAELEDSGVYFCASSQQGREQFFGPGTRLTVL.

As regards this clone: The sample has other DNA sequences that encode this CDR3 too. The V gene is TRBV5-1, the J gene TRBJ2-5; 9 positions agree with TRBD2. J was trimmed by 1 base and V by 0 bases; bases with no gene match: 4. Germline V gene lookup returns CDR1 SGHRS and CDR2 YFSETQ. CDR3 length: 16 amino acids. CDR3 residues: CASSLAAGGPQETQYF. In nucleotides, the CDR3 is TGCGCCAGCAGCTTGGCCGCGGGAGGGCCCCAAGAGACCCAGTACTTC.

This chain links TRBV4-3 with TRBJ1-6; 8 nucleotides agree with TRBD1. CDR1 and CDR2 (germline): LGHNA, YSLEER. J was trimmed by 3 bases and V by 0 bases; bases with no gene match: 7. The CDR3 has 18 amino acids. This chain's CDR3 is CASSQDPQGADYNSPLHF. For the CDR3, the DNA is TGCGCCAGCAGCCAAGATCCCCAGGGGGCGGACTATAATTCACCCCTCCACTTT.

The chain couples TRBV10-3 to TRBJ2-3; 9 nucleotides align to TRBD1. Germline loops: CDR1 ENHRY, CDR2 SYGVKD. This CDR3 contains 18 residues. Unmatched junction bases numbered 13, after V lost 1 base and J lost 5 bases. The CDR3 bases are TGTGCCATCAGTGAGTTTACCGGGACAGGGCCCCTGGGAGATACGCAGTATTTT. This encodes CAISEFTGTGPLGDTQYF.

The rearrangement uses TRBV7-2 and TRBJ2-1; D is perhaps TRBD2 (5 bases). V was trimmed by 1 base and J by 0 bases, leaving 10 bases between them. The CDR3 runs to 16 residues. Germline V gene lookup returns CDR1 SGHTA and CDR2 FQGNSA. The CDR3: CASSLDWTLSYNEQFF. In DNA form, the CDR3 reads TGTGCCAGCAGCTTAGACTGGACTCTCTCCTACAATGAGCAGTTCTTC.